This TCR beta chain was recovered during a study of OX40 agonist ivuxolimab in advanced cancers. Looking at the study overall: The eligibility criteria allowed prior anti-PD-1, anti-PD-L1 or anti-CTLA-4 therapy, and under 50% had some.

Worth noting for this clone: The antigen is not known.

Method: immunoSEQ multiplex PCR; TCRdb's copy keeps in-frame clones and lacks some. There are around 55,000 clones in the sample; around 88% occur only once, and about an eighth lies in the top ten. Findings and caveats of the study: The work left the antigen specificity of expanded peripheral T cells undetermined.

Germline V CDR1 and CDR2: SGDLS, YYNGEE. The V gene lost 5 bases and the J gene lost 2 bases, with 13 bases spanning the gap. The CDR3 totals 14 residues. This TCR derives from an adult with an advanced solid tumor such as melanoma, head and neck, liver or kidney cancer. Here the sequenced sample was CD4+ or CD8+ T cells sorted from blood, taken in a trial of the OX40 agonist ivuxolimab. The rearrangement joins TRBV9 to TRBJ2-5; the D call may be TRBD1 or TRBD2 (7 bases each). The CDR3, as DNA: TGTGCCAGCAGTGGGGGGGACAGTCAAGAGACCCAGTACTTC. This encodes CASSGGDSQETQYF. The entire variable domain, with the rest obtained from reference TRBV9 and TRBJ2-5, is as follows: DSGVTQTPKHLITATGQRVTLRCSPRSGDLSVYWYQQSLDQGLQFLIQYYNGEERAKGNILERFSAQQFPDLHSELNLSSLELGDSALYFCASSGGDSQETQYFGPGTRLLVL.